These T cell receptor beta chains were read from a single sample in a study of blood T cell repertoires in COVID-19. Measured with immunoSEQ multiplex PCR; TCRdb has only the in-frame clones, and not every one. The sample lists under 200,000 clones; approximately 91% were seen once. The sample consisted of peripheral blood. All receptors derive from a young man with acute or convalescent COVID-19. Each CDR3 is given with its conserved first and last residue. Fields, in order: clone size, D gene, V gene, J gene, CDR3 protein, CDR3 DNA. The D gene is left open where the match is weak. The listing skips clone size in some rows; elsewhere it reads once, few, many or a size class.

size: .
D: .
V: TRBV6-5
J: TRBJ2-7
CDR3: CASSYYSTASEQYF
DNA: TGTGCCAGCAGTTACTACTCGACAGCTTCCGAGCAGTACTTC

size: once
D: TRBD1
V: TRBV4-2
J: TRBJ2-3
CDR3: CASSRGTGTDTQYF
DNA: TGTGCCAGCAGCCGAGGGACAGGGACAGATACGCAGTATTTT

size: .
D: TRBD1
V: TRBV4-1
J: TRBJ2-5
CDR3: CASSQVPTAGGTQYF
DNA: TGCGCCAGCAGCCAAGTTCCCACGGCAGGGGGGACCCAGTACTTC

size: .
D: .
V: TRBV30
J: TRBJ1-1
CDR3: CAWSNRDTEAFF
DNA: TGTGCCTGGAGCAATCGGGACACTGAAGCTTTCTTT

size: .
D: TRBD1
V: TRBV7-9
J: TRBJ1-1
CDR3: CASSLNLRQGEDTEAFF
DNA: TGTGCCAGCAGCCTAAACCTCCGACAGGGGGAGGACACTGAAGCTTTCTTT

size: .
D: .
V: TRBV11-2
J: TRBJ1-4
CDR3: CASSFRPGEKLFF
DNA: TGTGCCAGCAGTTTTCGACCCGGGGAAAAACTGTTTTTT

size: .
D: TRBD1
V: TRBV10-3
J: TRBJ1-6
CDR3: CAISWDRDICSPLHF
DNA: TGTGCCATCAGCTGGGACAGGGATATATGTTCACCCCTCCACTTT

size: .
D: TRBD1
V: TRBV2
J: TRBJ1-2
CDR3: CAVRQGTYYGYTF
DNA: TGTGCCGTCCGACAGGGCACTTACTATGGCTACACCTTC

size: .
D: TRBD1
V: TRBV3-1/TRBV3-2
J: TRBJ1-6
CDR3: CASSQDLGTGASPLHF
DNA: TGTGCCAGCAGCCAAGATCTTGGGACAGGGGCTTCACCCCTCCACTTT

size: .
D: TRBD2
V: TRBV19
J: TRBJ2-1
CDR3: CASSKVAGGPVDNEQFF
DNA: TGTGCCAGTAGTAAGGTAGCGGGGGGGCCCGTCGACAATGAGCAGTTCTTC

size: .
D: .
V: TRBV3-1/TRBV3-2
J: TRBJ1-2
CDR3: CASSQASWRDGYTF
DNA: TGTGCCAGCAGCCAAGCGTCTTGGCGGGATGGCTACACCTTC

size: .
D: .
V: TRBV2
J: TRBJ1-6
CDR3: CASTRQDSPLHF
DNA: TGTGCCAGCACCCGCCAGGATTCACCCCTCCACTTT

size: .
D: TRBD1
V: TRBV7-2
J: TRBJ1-2
CDR3: CASSAGGQGQDGYTF
DNA: TGTGCCAGCAGCGCCGGAGGACAGGGCCAGGATGGCTACACCTTC